One and the same sample provided the 8 T cell receptor beta chains below, sequenced in a study of blood T cell repertoires in COVID-19. Clones were read by immunoSEQ multiplex PCR, and TCRdb kept only the in-frame ones, dropping some. The sample includes 100,000 to 150,000 clones, under 85% of them seen just once. The sequenced material came from peripheral blood. The receptors were gathered from a man aged 60 to 69 with acute or convalescent COVID-19.

The CDR3 DNA follows: TGTGCCAGCAGCTTGGAGGGGCAGACAAGCGAGTACTTC. Translation gives CASSLEGQTSEYF. This chain connects TRBV5-5 to TRBJ2-4; tentatively, D is TRBD1 (5 bases). Germline V gene lookup returns CDR1 SGHKS and CDR2 YYEKEE (reference sequence). V was clipped by 0 bases and J by 14 bases, with 15 bases between them. The CDR3 has 13 residues.

The rearrangement links TRBV23-1 to TRBJ2-7; D might be TRBD2 (5 bases). TRBV23-1 is placed among ORFs of uncertain function. The germline V and J ends were trimmed by 4 bases and 1 base, with 8 bases remaining between them. The CDR3 length is 13 residues. The CDR3 sequence: CASSLGESYEQYF. Written as DNA, the CDR3 is TGCGCCAGCAGTCTGGGAGAATCCTACGAGCAGTACTTC.

V and J are TRBV28 and TRBJ1-2; D is ambiguous. Germline V gene data show CDR1 as MDHEN and CDR2 as SYDVKM. V lost 6 bases and J 0 bases, leaving 8 bases between the germline ends. This CDR3 contains 13 residues. CDR3: CASRGGANYGYTF. The CDR3 DNA reads TGTGCCAGCAGGGGAGGAGCTAACTATGGCTACACCTTC.

The rearrangement joins TRBV7-3 to TRBJ1-2; D might be TRBD1 (6 bases). CDR3 length: 15 amino acids. The germline V gene has CDR1 SGHTA and CDR2 FQGTGA. V gave up 5 bases and J gave up 6 bases, with 19 bases separating them. The CDR3 reads CASSRSGTTPDGYTF. The CDR3 DNA follows: TGTGCCAGCAGCCGCTCCGGGACAACCCCGGATGGCTACACCTTC.

In its sample, this clone was seen a few times. The chain couples TRBV5-1 to TRBJ1-6; tentatively, D is TRBD1 (5 bases). V was cut by 0 bases and J by 8 bases, with 15 bases left in between. The length of the CDR3 is 16 residues. Germline V gene sequence: CDR1 SGHRS, CDR2 YFSETQ. The CDR3 is CASSLVGGGDDSPLHF. The CDR3 DNA follows: TGCGCCAGCAGCTTGGTCGGCGGGGGGGATGATTCACCCCTCCACTTT.

The V and J genes are TRBV4-2 and TRBJ1-3, with 7 positions matching TRBD1. The CDR3 loop spans 24 amino acids. After removal of 0 bases from V and 0 bases from J, the junction contained 26 bases not matched to a gene. Germline values: CDR1 LGHNA, CDR2 YNFKEQ. As DNA, the CDR3 is TGTGCCAGCAGCCAAGATCCGAGGGATTACAGGGGAAGCAAGTGGCCGAACTCTGGAAACACCATATATTTT. Protein: CASSQDPRDYRGSKWPNSGNTIYF.

The gene calls are TRBV11-2 and TRBJ2-7; 12 nucleotides align to TRBD2. Germline CDR1 reads SGHAT; CDR2 reads FQNNGV. This CDR3 has 17 residues. Germline trimming cut 0 bases from V and 1 base from J; bases unmatched to any gene: 4. CDR3 nucleotides: TGTGCCAGCAGCTTAGAAAACCTAGCGGGAGGGTCCTACGAGCAGTACTTC. Amino acid sequence: CASSLENLAGGSYEQYF.

The J gene is TRBJ2-3, the V gene TRBV28; D possibly corresponds to TRBD2 (6 bases). Trimming took 5 bases from V and 1 from J, leaving 19 bases between them. Germline lookup yields CDR1 MDHEN and CDR2 SYDVKM. CDR3 length equals 17 residues. The CDR3 reads CASSPPLSGRGTDTQYF. CDR3 in DNA: TGTGCCAGCAGTCCTCCCTTAAGCGGGCGCGGCACAGATACGCAGTATTTT.